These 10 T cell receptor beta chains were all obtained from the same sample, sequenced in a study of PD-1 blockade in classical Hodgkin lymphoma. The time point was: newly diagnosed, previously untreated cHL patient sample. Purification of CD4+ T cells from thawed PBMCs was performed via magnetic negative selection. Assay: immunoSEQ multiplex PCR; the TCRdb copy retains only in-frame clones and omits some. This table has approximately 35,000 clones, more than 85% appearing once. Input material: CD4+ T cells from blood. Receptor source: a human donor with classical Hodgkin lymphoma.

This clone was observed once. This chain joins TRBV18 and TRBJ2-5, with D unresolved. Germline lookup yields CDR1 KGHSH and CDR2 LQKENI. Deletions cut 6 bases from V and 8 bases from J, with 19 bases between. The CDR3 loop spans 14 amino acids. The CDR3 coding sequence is TGTGCCAGCTCGGCAAGGGTTCAGGATCTTACCCAGTACTTC. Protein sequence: CASSARVQDLTQYF.

Written as DNA, the CDR3 is TGTGCCAGCAGCTTGCCGGGGGCCCAGGAGTACGAGCAGTACTTC. As protein: CASSLPGAQEYEQYF. The rearrangement links TRBV5-4 to TRBJ2-7, with D perhaps matching TRBD1 or TRBD2 (6 bases each). Germline lookup yields CDR1 SGHNT and CDR2 YYREEE (reference sequence). Trimming left V 1 base short and J 4 bases short, with 15 bases between. This CDR3 region has 15 residues.

As DNA, the CDR3 is TGTGCTAGTGGTGAGCAGGGCGGCTCACCCCTCCACTTT. It yields the protein CASGEQGGSPLHF. The chain combines TRBV12-5 with TRBJ1-6; D is perhaps TRBD1 (5 bases). The CDR3 contains 13 residues. Germline assignment: CDR1 LGHNT and CDR2 FRNRAP. V dropped 5 bases and J dropped 10 bases, with 12 bases sitting between them.

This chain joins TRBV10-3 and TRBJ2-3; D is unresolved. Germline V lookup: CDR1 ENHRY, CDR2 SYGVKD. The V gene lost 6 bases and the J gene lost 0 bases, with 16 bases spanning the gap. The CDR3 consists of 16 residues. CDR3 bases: TGTGCCATCAGAGGACGGCTAAGCCCAAGCACAGATACGCAGTATTTT. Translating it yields CAIRGRLSPSTDTQYF.

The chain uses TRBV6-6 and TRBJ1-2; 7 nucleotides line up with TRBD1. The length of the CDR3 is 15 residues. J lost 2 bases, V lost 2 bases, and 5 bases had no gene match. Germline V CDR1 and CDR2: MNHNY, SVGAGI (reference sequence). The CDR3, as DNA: TGTGCCAGCAGTTACGTCTCAGGGGGGAACTATGGCTACACCTTC. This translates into CASSYVSGGNYGYTF.

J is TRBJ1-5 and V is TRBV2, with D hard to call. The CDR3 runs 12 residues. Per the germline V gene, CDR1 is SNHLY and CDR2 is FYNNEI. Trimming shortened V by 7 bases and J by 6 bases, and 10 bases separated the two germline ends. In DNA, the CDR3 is TGTGCCAGCACCTCTCCCGGTCAGCCCCAGCATTTT. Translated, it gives CASTSPGQPQHF.

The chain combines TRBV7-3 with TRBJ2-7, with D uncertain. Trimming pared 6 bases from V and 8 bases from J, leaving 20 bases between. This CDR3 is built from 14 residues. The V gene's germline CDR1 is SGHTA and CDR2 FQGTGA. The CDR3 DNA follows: TGTGCCAGCAGTTCAACCGGGCCCGAAGGAAAGCAGTACTTC. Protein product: CASSSTGPEGKQYF. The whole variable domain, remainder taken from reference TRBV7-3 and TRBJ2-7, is GAGVSQTPSNKVTEKGKYVELRCDPISGHTALYWYRQSLGQGPEFLIYFQGTGAADDSGLPNDRFFAVRPEGSVSTLKIQRTERGDSAVYLCASSSTGPEGKQYFGPGTRLTVT.

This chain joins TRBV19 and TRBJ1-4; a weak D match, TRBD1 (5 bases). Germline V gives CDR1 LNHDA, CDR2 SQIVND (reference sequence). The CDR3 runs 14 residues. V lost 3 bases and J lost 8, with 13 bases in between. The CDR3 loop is CASSMGRAGEKLFF. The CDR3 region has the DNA TGTGCCAGTAGTATGGGCAGGGCGGGCGAAAAACTGTTTTTT.

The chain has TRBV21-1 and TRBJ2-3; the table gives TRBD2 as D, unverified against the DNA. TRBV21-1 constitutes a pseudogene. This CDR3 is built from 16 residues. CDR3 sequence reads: CASSKRARGGWDTQYF. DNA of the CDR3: TGTGCCAGCAGCAAACGGGCGCGGGGGGGCTGGGATACGCAGTATTTT.

The CDR3 spells CASSLSQGTYEQYF. The CDR3 region has the DNA TGTGCCAGCAGCTTGTCACAGGGAACCTACGAGCAGTACTTC. The chain joins TRBV5-6 to TRBJ2-7, with D tentatively TRBD1 (6 bases). Germline V gives CDR1 SGHDT, CDR2 YYEEEE. The CDR3 is 14 amino acids. Deletions cut 1 base from V and 2 bases from J, with 10 bases between. The whole variable domain, remainder taken from reference TRBV5-6 and TRBJ2-7, is DAGVTQSPTHLIKTRGQQVTLRCSPKSGHDTVSWYQQALGQGPQFIFQYYEEEERQRGNFPDRFSGHQFPNYSSELNVNALLLGDSALYLCASSLSQGTYEQYFGPGTRLTVT.